Listed here are 27 T cell receptor beta chains from one sample, sequenced in a study of T cell changes during pregnancy in multiple sclerosis. Repertoires were generated with immunoSEQ multiplex PCR, while TCRdb's copy carries only in-frame clones and drops some. This sample has under 110,000 clones, with about 90% found just once. This specimen consisted of peripheral blood, obtained before pregnancy. The receptors derive from a female donor with multiple sclerosis, enrolled in a pregnancy study.

This clone was observed a handful of times. The chain joins TRBV15 to TRBJ1-2; TRBD1 matches 10 bases. The germline V gene encodes CDR1 LNHNV and CDR2 YYDKDF (reference sequence). V lost 11 bases to trimming and J lost 6 bases; unmatched junction nucleotides: 6. The CDR3 is made up of 12 amino acids. The CDR3 sequence: CAAGQGENGYTF. The CDR3 nucleotides are TGTGCCGCAGGACAGGGGGAGAATGGCTACACCTTC. Full variable domain (missing parts from reference TRBV15 and TRBJ1-2): DAMVIQNPRYQVTQFGKPVTLSCSQTLNHNVMYWYQQKSSQAPKLLFHYYDKDFNNEADTPDNFQSRRPNTSFCFLDIRSPGLGDTAMYLCAAGQGENGYTFGSGTRLTVV.

The V call is TRBV19, the J call TRBJ2-1; TRBD2 agrees at 8 bases. The CDR3 runs 18 residues. Germline V gives CDR1 LNHDA, CDR2 SQIVND (reference sequence). V lost 3 bases, J lost 4 bases, and 14 bases stayed unmatched. This CDR3 reads CASSIYRLSGSRYNEQFF. The CDR3 DNA reads TGTGCCAGTAGTATCTACAGGCTAAGCGGGAGCCGGTACAATGAGCAGTTCTTC.

J is TRBJ2-2 and V is TRBV19; 12 bases are a match to TRBD2. The CDR3 extends over 20 amino acids. J was trimmed by 2 bases and V by 3 bases; bases with no gene match: 13. Germline-derived CDR1 and CDR2 are LNHDA and SQIVND (reference sequence). CDR3 DNA sequence: TGTGCCAGTAGTATCCTAGCGGGGGGGAGACCTCGCGAAAACACCGGGGAGCTGTTTTTT. Translating it yields CASSILAGGRPRENTGELFF.

About this clone: Distinct nucleotide sequences in the sample also encode this CDR3. The V and J genes are TRBV27 and TRBJ2-7; a weak D match, TRBD2 (6 bases). V lost 3 bases and J lost 5, with 11 bases in between. The germline CDR1 and CDR2 sequences are MNHEY and SMNVEV (reference sequence). The CDR3 extends over 13 amino acids. DNA for the CDR3: TGTGCCAGCAGTTTTAACGGAGGGCACGAGCAGTACTTC. Translated: CASSFNGGHEQYF.

The chain carries TRBV28 and TRBJ2-5, with TRBD2 matching over 8 bases. Germline CDR1 is MDHEN and CDR2 is SYDVKM. The CDR3 length is 11 residues. In DNA form, the CDR3 reads TGTGGAGCGGGAGAACAAGAGACCCAGTACTTC. This gives the protein CGAGEQETQYF.

The chain employs TRBV5-1 and TRBJ2-1; D is unresolved. Germline V gene sequence: CDR1 SGHRS, CDR2 YFSETQ. The CDR3 runs 11 residues. Trimming removed 2 bases from V and 8 bases from J, with 5 bases in between. As DNA, the CDR3 is TGCGCCAGCAGCTTCGGAGATGAGCAGTTCTTC. Translation: CASSFGDEQFF.

The chain is built from TRBV11-2 and TRBJ1-6; 7 bases fit TRBD1. The ends lost 3 bases at V and 9 bases at J; junction bases unmatched: 11. CDR1 SGHAT and CDR2 FQNNGV come from the germline V gene. The CDR3 runs 16 residues. The CDR3 protein is CASSFRLTGWSSPLHF. The DNA for the CDR3 is TGTGCCAGCAGCTTCCGACTGACAGGGTGGTCTTCACCCCTCCACTTT.

J is TRBJ2-1 and V is TRBV11-3; possible D gene TRBD1, 6 bases. Germline lookup yields CDR1 SGHNT and CDR2 YENEEA. The CDR3 sequence is 13 residues long. The V gene lost 5 bases and the J gene lost 8 bases, with 13 bases spanning the gap. The CDR3 region is CASSIGRGDEQFF. DNA of the CDR3: TGTGCCAGCAGCATCGGCAGGGGAGATGAGCAGTTCTTC.

The V call is TRBV7-8, the J call TRBJ1-1; TRBD1 is a possible D gene (5 bases). Germline values: CDR1 SGHVS, CDR2 FQNEAQ. Trimming cost V 6 bases and J 6 bases, with 14 bases left between them. The CDR3 covers 13 residues. The CDR3 nucleotides read TGTGCCAGCAGGATCCAGGGAAACCCTGAAGCTTTCTTT. Translation gives CASRIQGNPEAFF.

The rearrangement links TRBV18 to TRBJ1-2; 9 nucleotides line up with TRBD1. Germline CDR1 KGHSH, CDR2 LQKENI. Trimming at V came to 0 bases and at J to 4 bases, leaving 12 bases not matched to a gene. This CDR3 region has 18 residues. In nucleotides, the CDR3 is TGTGCCAGCTCACCACCGCCTAAAAAGGGACAGGGTCCCTATGGCTACACCTTC. It is translated as CASSPPPKKGQGPYGYTF.

The chain couples TRBV14 to TRBJ2-5; 7 nucleotides line up with TRBD2. Germline trimming cut 8 bases from V and 4 bases from J; bases unmatched to any gene: 7. There are 13 residues in the CDR3. CDR1 is SGHDN and CDR2 is FVKESK in the germline V gene. CDR3 in amino acids: CASSRGLVETQYF. For the CDR3, the DNA is TGTGCCAGCTCCCGTGGACTAGTAGAGACCCAGTACTTC.

This chain connects TRBV7-3 to TRBJ2-1; D may be TRBD2 (5 bases). Germline V CDR1 and CDR2: SGHTA, FQGTGA. Trimming cost V 1 base and J 8 bases, with 15 bases left between them. The CDR3 runs to 15 residues. CDR3 amino acids: CASSLNSPGDHEQFF. For the CDR3, the DNA is TGTGCCAGCAGCTTAAATTCCCCCGGGGATCATGAGCAGTTCTTC.

The rearrangement uses TRBV7-3 and TRBJ1-1, with D possibly being TRBD1 (5 bases). The CDR3 length is 14 residues. Per the germline V gene, CDR1 is SGHTA and CDR2 is FQGTGA. V lost 5 bases and J lost 4, with 14 bases in between. The CDR3 sequence: CASSPAGGTTEAFF. The DNA of the CDR3 is TGTGCCAGCAGCCCAGCGGGGGGGACCACTGAAGCTTTCTTT. Full variable domain (rest looked up from reference TRBV7-3 and TRBJ1-1): GAGVSQTPSNKVTEKGKYVELRCDPISGHTALYWYRQSLGQGPEFLIYFQGTGAADDSGLPNDRFFAVRPEGSVSTLKIQRTERGDSAVYLCASSPAGGTTEAFFGQGTRLTVV.

The chain employs TRBV19 and TRBJ1-1; D is uncertain. Germline values: CDR1 LNHDA, CDR2 SQIVND (reference sequence). V was trimmed by 4 bases and J by 11 bases, leaving 11 bases between them. The CDR3 consists of 11 residues. The CDR3 here is CASSNSIRAFF. Written as DNA, the CDR3 is TGTGCCAGTAGTAACTCGATACGGGCTTTCTTT.

This clone was seen a few times. The rearrangement uses TRBV5-1 and TRBJ1-2, with 7 positions matching TRBD1. Trimming cost V 4 bases and J 4 bases; bases outside gene matches: 4. The CDR3 loop spans 13 amino acids. Germline V gives CDR1 SGHRS, CDR2 YFSETQ. This chain's CDR3 is CASSADRSYGYTF. The CDR3, as DNA: TGCGCCAGCAGCGCGGACAGGTCCTATGGCTACACCTTC.

The rearrangement uses TRBV11-3 and TRBJ1-2; no reliable D call. Germline values: CDR1 SGHNT, CDR2 YENEEA. The CDR3 covers 12 residues. Trimming shortened V by 1 base and J by 7 bases, and 7 bases separated the two germline ends. The CDR3 sequence is CASSLGSVGYTF. The CDR3 coding sequence is TGTGCCAGCAGCTTAGGCTCGGTTGGCTACACCTTC.

The genes are TRBV28 and TRBJ1-4; D uncertain. V dropped 7 bases and J dropped 3 bases, with 15 bases sitting between them. Germline CDR1 MDHEN, CDR2 SYDVKM. This CDR3 spans 15 amino acids. The DNA for the CDR3 is TGTGCCAGCAAAGCCGGCGGCCCGTCTAATGAAAAACTGTTTTTT. Its translation is CASKAGGPSNEKLFF.

This chain connects TRBV6-5 to TRBJ2-5; D might be TRBD1 (5 bases). The CDR3 is 15 amino acids. V was shortened by 5 bases and J by 2 bases, with 15 bases between the two germline ends. Germline CDR1 is MNHEY and CDR2 is SVGAGI. In DNA form, the CDR3 reads TGTGCCAGCAGTGTCTTTACGACAGCTCAAGAGACCCAGTACTTC. It yields the protein CASSVFTTAQETQYF.

The chain is built from TRBV20-1 and TRBJ2-7; D call uncertain. Germline V gene lookup returns CDR1 DFQATT and CDR2 SNEGSKA (reference sequence). V was cut by 4 bases and J by 4 bases, with 5 bases left in between. The CDR3 has 10 residues. CDR3 nucleotide sequence: TGCAGTGCTACCGCGTACGAGCAGTACTTC. Amino acids: CSATAYEQYF.

The gene calls are TRBV25-1 and TRBJ1-1, with 10 positions matching TRBD1. V lost 7 bases, J lost 4 bases, and 3 bases stayed unmatched. Germline V gene data show CDR1 as MGHDK and CDR2 as SYGVNS. CDR3 length: 13 residues. CDR3 nucleotides: TGTGCCAGCACCGGGACAGGGGTCACTGAAGCTTTCTTT. Its protein is CASTGTGVTEAFF.

The CDR3 sequence: CASSAGTSGTWRHEQFF. CDR3 coding DNA: TGTGCCAGTAGTGCCGGGACTAGCGGGACATGGCGGCATGAGCAGTTCTTC. This sequence joins TRBV19 and TRBJ2-1; 13 bases are a match to TRBD2. V lost 5 bases and J lost 8; bases outside the gene matches: 12. Germline CDR1 and CDR2: LNHDA and SQIVND (reference sequence). The CDR3 spans 17 residues.

The chain joins TRBV19 to TRBJ2-2, with TRBD2 matching over 9 bases. This CDR3 is 16 amino acids long. After removal of 4 bases from V and 0 bases from J, the junction contained 3 bases not matched to a gene. Germline-derived CDR1 and CDR2 are LNHDA and SQIVND (reference sequence). CDR3 loop: CASSRLAGTNTGELFF. CDR3 DNA sequence: TGTGCCAGTAGTAGGCTAGCGGGGACGAACACCGGGGAGCTGTTTTTT. The full variable domain, in which reference TRBV19 and TRBJ2-2 provide the parts outside the CDR3, is DGGITQSPKYLFRKEGQNVTLSCEQNLNHDAMYWYRQDPGQGLRLIYYSQIVNDFQKGDIAEGYSVSREKKESFPLTVTSAQKNPTAFYLCASSRLAGTNTGELFFGEGSRLTVL.

V is TRBV9 and J is TRBJ2-5, with TRBD2 identical over 13 bases. The CDR3 covers 15 residues. V shed 4 bases, J shed 4 bases, and the junction held 4 bases outside the gene matches. Germline CDR1 and CDR2: SGDLS and YYNGEE. The CDR3 DNA reads as TGTGCCAGCAGCCTCAGGACTAGCGGGAGAGAGACCCAGTACTTC. This gives the protein CASSLRTSGRETQYF.

V usage is TRBV5-1 and J usage is TRBJ2-1, with TRBD1 matching over 10 bases. V lost 4 bases, J lost 7 bases, and 8 bases stayed unmatched. CDR1 SGHRS and CDR2 YFSETQ come from the germline V gene. This CDR3 has 15 residues. CDR3 in amino acids: CASSPGGTGVNEQFF. The DNA for the CDR3 is TGCGCCAGCAGCCCGGGTGGGACAGGGGTAAATGAGCAGTTCTTC. The variable domain in full, with the rest retrieved from reference TRBV5-1 and TRBJ2-1, is KAGVTQTPRYLIKTRGQQVTLSCSPISGHRSVSWYQQTPGQGLQFLFEYFSETQRNKGNFPGRFSGRQFSNSRSEMNVSTLELGDSALYLCASSPGGTGVNEQFFGPGTRLTVL.

This chain uses TRBV11-2 with TRBJ1-3; D remains unclear. V was cut by 1 base and J by 4 bases, with 5 bases left in between. Per germline, CDR1 SGHAT and CDR2 FQNNGV. The CDR3 is 13 amino acids. DNA of the CDR3: TGTGCCAGCAGCTTAGGACTGGGAAACACCATATATTTT. Its translation: CASSLGLGNTIYF.

The chain links TRBV14 to TRBJ1-2, with TRBD1 matching over 8 bases. This CDR3 is built from 15 residues. Per germline, CDR1 SGHDN and CDR2 FVKESK. Germline trimming cut 2 bases from V and 4 bases from J; bases unmatched to any gene: 6. Here the CDR3 DNA reads TGTGCCAGCAGCCAACTTAACCAGGGGGCCTATGGCTACACCTTC. Amino acid sequence: CASSQLNQGAYGYTF.

The V gene is TRBV4-1, the J gene TRBJ1-1; D is unresolved. V lost 5 bases and J lost 0, with 13 bases in between. Germline V CDR1 and CDR2: MGHRA, YSYEKL. The CDR3 extends over 15 amino acids. CDR3 region: CASSNQLQLNTEAFF. For the CDR3, the DNA is TGCGCCAGCAGCAATCAGTTACAGTTGAACACTGAAGCTTTCTTT.